This T cell receptor beta chain was sequenced during a study of PD-L1 blockade in urothelial cancer. Whole-study context: About 90% of the roughly 29 patients were males with bladder-origin urothelial cancer.

Time point meaning: peripheral blood 6 weeks after treatment start. TCRdb keeps only in-frame clones here, not all; method: immunoSEQ multiplex PCR. The table shows about 45,000 clones, with approximately 78% occurring only once. Per the germline V gene, CDR1 is SGDLS and CDR2 is YYNGEE. The CDR3 consists of 14 residues. Trimming took off 6 bases at V and 8 bases at J, with 20 bases between the two ends. The rearrangement links TRBV9 to TRBJ1-1; possible D gene TRBD1, 5 bases. This sequence was found in a man aged 55 to 70 with urothelial cancer. The sample in question was PBMCs, obtained around atezolizumab (anti-PD-L1) treatment. The CDR3, as DNA: TGTGCCAGCAAGTTATCCACCGGGGGACGGGAAGCTTTCTTT. Translation gives CASKLSTGGREAFF.